The sequence of this T cell receptor beta chain was determined in a study of glioma-infiltrating T cells after dendritic cell vaccination. Study-wide results and caveats: The cohort had few patients with full blood and tumor sets.

The germline V gene has CDR1 LNHDA and CDR2 SQIVND (reference sequence). There are 18 residues in the CDR3. Trimming shortened V by 6 bases and J by 6 bases, and 27 bases separated the two germline ends. Concerning this clone itself: The antigen is unknown.

Data came from immunoSEQ multiplex PCR; TCRdb stores just in-frame clones and leaves some out. The data show 65,000 to 90,000 clones, over 75% seen once. The sequenced sample was blood, obtained before dendritic cell vaccination. This chain joins TRBV19 and TRBJ1-5; tentative D call: TRBD1 (5 bases). The sequence was obtained from a human donor with glioblastoma. The CDR3 sequence: CASSPLQLWAGNGQPQHF. Written as DNA, the CDR3 is TGTGCCAGTAGCCCCTTGCAGTTGTGGGCAGGGAACGGTCAGCCCCAGCATTTT. The full variable domain, with the rest looked up from reference TRBV19 and TRBJ1-5, is DGGITQSPKYLFRKEGQNVTLSCEQNLNHDAMYWYRQDPGQGLRLIYYSQIVNDFQKGDIAEGYSVSREKKESFPLTVTSAQKNPTAFYLCASSPLQLWAGNGQPQHFGDGTRLSIL.